This T cell receptor beta chain is from a study of T cell clonotyping in hematopoietic cell transplantation. This clone has just one count. Measured with immunoSEQ multiplex PCR; TCRdb has only the in-frame clones, and not every one. The repertoire holds approximately 26,000 clones, with 84% as singletons. Time point: recipient sample about 28 days before transplant, after cytoreduction. The germline V gene encodes CDR1 MDHEN and CDR2 SYDVKM. The CDR3 is 18 residues long. V was shortened by 3 bases and J by 0 bases, with 15 bases between the two germline ends. J is TRBJ2-6 and V is TRBV28, with D uncertain. Here the sequenced sample was peripheral blood mononuclear cells, taken before stem cell transplant. The clonotype originates from a woman between 55 and 75 years old with acute myeloid leukemia. Some clones in this sample may be carry-over from other donors' samples. DNA for the CDR3: TGTGCCAGCAGTTTGGGCAGTTTATTCCGCTCTGGGGCCAACGTCCTGACTTTC. As protein: CASSLGSLFRSGANVLTF.